Here is one T cell receptor (beta chain) with its context. Antigen specificity is unknown. This specimen belongs to a study of human T cells and chemical hapten exposure. Study results and limitations: No shift was seen in TCRs above 1 in 1000 frequency with DPC sensitization.

Attachment of unique molecular identifiers to individual cDNA molecules was performed in the library. TCRdb reanalysed the RACE reads using MiXCR and keeps one entry per CDR3 protein. The profile shows 60,000 or so distinct CDR3 sequences, roughly 10% of them singletons. Documented time point: pre-sensitization, week 0. The treatment here: therapeutic diphenylcyclopropenone sensitization with weekly scalp DPC. Blood was drawn before each patch test was applied. The specimen was whole blood, collected in connection with sensitization to the hapten diphenylcyclopropenone (DPC). This TCR was recovered from a man aged 35 to 55 with alopecia areata. Some clones in this sample may be carry-over from other donors' samples.

The CDR3 nucleotides are TGTGCCAGCAGCTTAGGGACGCTAAACACCGGGGAGCTGTTTTTT. Translating gives CASSLGTLNTGELFF. The chain is built from TRBV7-9 and TRBJ2-2; D ambiguous. Germline assignment: CDR1 SEHNR and CDR2 FQNEAQ (reference sequence). The V end was cut by 1 base, the J end by 2 bases, with 8 bases between. The CDR3 loop spans 15 amino acids.